The present entry profiles one T cell receptor beta chain with its context. Germline-derived CDR1 and CDR2 are SEHNR and FQNEAQ (reference sequence). There are 11 residues in the CDR3. Trimming stripped 5 bases from V and 5 bases from J, with 6 bases between. The data are from a study of blood T cell repertoires in COVID-19. Background on the study: Italy, Spain and the United States were the sources of the convalescent and acute COVID-19 samples. From T cells, B-cell-depleted T cells, or PBMCs came the material, which was cDNA or gDNA.

Source study methods: Reference gene primer amplification gave nucleated cell count estimates. Repertoires were generated with immunoSEQ multiplex PCR, while TCRdb's copy carries only in-frame clones and drops some. V and J calls and clone size are those listed in that table; D and trimming were worked out from the DNA. The sample yields around 150,000 clones, 89% seen once. The TCR originated in a man in his fifties or sixties with acute or convalescent COVID-19. The sequenced sample consisted of peripheral blood. This sequence joins TRBV7-9 and TRBJ2-5; D uncertain. Here the CDR3 reads CASSPRETQYF. CDR3 in DNA: TGTGCCAGCAGCCCTAGGGAGACCCAGTACTTC.